This entry describes one T cell receptor beta chain. TCRdb re-analysed the PCR reads in MiXCR, keeping a single row per CDR3 protein. The table shows about 12,000 distinct CDR3 sequences, with roughly 54% occurring only once. The CDR3 is 16 residues long. The ends were cut back, 7 bases at V and 3 bases at J, with 19 bases in the middle. These data belong to a study of tumor-infiltrating lymphocytes in oesophageal squamous cell carcinoma. V gene TRBV6-7 combines with J gene TRBJ2-1, with unresolved D. TRBV6-7 is an open reading frame whose function is uncertain. The sequenced material came from esophageal tumor tissue. The receptor's source is a female donor with esophageal squamous cell carcinoma. The CDR3 DNA reads TGTGCCAGCACCACAATCGAATACGGGTTCTACAATGAGCAGTTCTTC. It specifies CASTTIEYGFYNEQFF.